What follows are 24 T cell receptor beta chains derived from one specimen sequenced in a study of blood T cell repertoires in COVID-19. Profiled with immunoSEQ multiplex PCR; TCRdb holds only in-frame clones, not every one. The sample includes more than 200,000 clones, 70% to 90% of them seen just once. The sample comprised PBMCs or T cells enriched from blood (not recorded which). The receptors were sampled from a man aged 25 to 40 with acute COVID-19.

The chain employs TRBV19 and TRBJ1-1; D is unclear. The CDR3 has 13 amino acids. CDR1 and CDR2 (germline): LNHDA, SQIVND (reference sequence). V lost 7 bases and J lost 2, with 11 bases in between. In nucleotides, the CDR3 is TGTGCCAGTACGGAGGATCTCAACACTGAAGCTTTCTTT. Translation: CASTEDLNTEAFF. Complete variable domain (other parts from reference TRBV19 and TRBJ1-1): DGGITQSPKYLFRKEGQNVTLSCEQNLNHDAMYWYRQDPGQGLRLIYYSQIVNDFQKGDIAEGYSVSREKKESFPLTVTSAQKNPTAFYLCASTEDLNTEAFFGQGTRLTVV.

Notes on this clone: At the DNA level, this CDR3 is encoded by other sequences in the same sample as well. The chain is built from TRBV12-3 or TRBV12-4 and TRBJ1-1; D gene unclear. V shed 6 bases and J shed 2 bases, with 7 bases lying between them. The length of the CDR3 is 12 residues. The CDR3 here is CASSLSNTEAFF. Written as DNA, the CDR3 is TGTGCCAGCAGCTTATCTAACACTGAAGCTTTCTTT.

The CDR3: CASSDGGAREKLFF. The CDR3 nucleotides read TGTGCCAGCAGTGACGGGGGGGCGAGGGAAAAACTGTTTTTT. The chain links TRBV2 to TRBJ1-4; D perhaps matches TRBD1 (6 bases). The germline V gene encodes CDR1 SNHLY and CDR2 FYNNEI. This CDR3 region has 14 residues. Trimming left V 3 bases short and J 8 bases short, with 13 bases between.

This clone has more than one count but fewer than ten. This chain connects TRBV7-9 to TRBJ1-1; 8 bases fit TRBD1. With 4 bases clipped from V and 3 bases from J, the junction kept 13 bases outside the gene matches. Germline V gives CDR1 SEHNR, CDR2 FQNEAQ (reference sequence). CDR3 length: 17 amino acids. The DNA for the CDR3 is TGTGCCAGCAGCTCGACAGGGGCCCTGGTCCTGGACACTGAAGCTTTCTTT. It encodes CASSSTGALVLDTEAFF.

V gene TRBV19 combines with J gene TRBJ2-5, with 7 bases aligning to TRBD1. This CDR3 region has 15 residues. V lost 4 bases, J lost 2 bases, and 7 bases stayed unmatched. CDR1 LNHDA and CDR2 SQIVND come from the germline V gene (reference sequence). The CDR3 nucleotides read TGTGCCAGTAGTAACCGGGACAGACCTCAAGAGACCCAGTACTTC. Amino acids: CASSNRDRPQETQYF.

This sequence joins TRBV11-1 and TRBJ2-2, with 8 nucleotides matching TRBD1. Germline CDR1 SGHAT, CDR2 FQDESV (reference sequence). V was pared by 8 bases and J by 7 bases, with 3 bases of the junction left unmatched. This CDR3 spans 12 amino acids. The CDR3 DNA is TGTGCCAGCGACAGGGGCTACGGGGAGCTGTTTTTT. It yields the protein CASDRGYGELFF.

Here the CDR3 DNA reads TGTGCCAGCAGCTTTTTGGGGGCGGGAGGTGAAGCTTTCTTT. Translated: CASSFLGAGGEAFF. The J gene is TRBJ1-1, the V gene TRBV11-2, with a tentative D call TRBD1 (6 bases). CDR1 and CDR2 from the germline V gene are SGHAT and FQNNGV. V shed 3 bases and J shed 7 bases, with 15 bases lying between them. The CDR3 covers 14 residues.

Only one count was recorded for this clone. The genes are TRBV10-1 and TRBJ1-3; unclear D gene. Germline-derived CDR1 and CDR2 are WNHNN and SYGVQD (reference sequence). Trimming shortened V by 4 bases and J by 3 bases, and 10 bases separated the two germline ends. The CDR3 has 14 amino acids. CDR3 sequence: CASSASGRGNTIYF. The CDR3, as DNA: TGCGCCAGCAGTGCCAGCGGACGTGGAAACACCATATATTTT.

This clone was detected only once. CDR3: CASSLQNTNTGELFF. Written as DNA, the CDR3 is TGTGCCAGCAGCTTACAGAATACGAACACCGGGGAGCTGTTTTTT. The chain combines TRBV5-5 with TRBJ2-2; D not certain. The germline CDR1 and CDR2 sequences are SGHKS and YYEKEE (reference sequence). The CDR3 spans 15 residues. Between the trimmed V and J ends, which lost 2 bases and 0 bases, there was a span of 8 bases.

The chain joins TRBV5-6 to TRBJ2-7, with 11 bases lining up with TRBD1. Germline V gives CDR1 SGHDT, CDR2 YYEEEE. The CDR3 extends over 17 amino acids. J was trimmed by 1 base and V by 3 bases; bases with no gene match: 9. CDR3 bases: TGTGCCAGCAGCTCTACGAGGACAGGGGGCGCTTCCTACGAGCAGTACTTC. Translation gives CASSSTRTGGASYEQYF. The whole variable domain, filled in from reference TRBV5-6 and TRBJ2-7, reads DAGVTQSPTHLIKTRGQQVTLRCSPKSGHDTVSWYQQALGQGPQFIFQYYEEEERQRGNFPDRFSGHQFPNYSSELNVNALLLGDSALYLCASSSTRTGGASYEQYFGPGTRLTVT.

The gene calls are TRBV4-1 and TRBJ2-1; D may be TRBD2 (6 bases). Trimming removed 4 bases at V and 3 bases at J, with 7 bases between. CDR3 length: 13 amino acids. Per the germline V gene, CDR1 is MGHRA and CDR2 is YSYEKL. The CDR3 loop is CASSRDFYNEQFF. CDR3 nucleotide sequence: TGCGCCAGCAGCCGGGACTTCTACAATGAGCAGTTCTTC.

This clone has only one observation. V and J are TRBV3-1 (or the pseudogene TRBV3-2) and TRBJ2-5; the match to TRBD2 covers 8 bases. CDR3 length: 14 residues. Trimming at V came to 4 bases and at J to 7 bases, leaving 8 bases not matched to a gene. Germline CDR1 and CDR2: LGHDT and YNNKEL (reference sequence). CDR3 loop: CASSPTSGSGTQYF. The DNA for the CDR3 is TGTGCCAGCAGCCCTACTAGCGGCTCGGGGACCCAGTACTTC.

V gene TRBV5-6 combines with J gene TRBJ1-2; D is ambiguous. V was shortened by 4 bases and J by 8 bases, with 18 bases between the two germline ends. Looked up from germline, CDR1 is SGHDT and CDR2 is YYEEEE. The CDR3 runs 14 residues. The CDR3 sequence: CASSNPPDKAGYTF. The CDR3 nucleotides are TGTGCCAGCAGCAACCCCCCAGACAAGGCGGGCTACACCTTC.

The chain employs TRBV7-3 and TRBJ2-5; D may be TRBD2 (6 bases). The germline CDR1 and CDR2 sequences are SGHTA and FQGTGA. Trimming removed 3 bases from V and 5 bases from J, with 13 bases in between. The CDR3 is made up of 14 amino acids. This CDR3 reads CASSFTGTVETQYF. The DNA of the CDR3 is TGTGCCAGCAGCTTTACCGGGACTGTGGAGACCCAGTACTTC.

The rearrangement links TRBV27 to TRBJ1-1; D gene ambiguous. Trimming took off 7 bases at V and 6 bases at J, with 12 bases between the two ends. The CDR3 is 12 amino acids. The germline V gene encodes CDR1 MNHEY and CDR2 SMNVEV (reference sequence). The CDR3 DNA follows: TGTGCCAGCACGGTCGCGAGGGCTGAAGCTTTCTTT. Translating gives CASTVARAEAFF.

CDR3 protein: CASSLSILNTEAFF. The CDR3 region has the DNA TGTGCCAGCAGTTTATCTATATTAAACACTGAAGCTTTCTTT. The V and J genes are TRBV28 and TRBJ1-1; D gene uncertain. Trimming stripped 1 base from V and 2 bases from J, with 8 bases between. Germline CDR1 MDHEN, CDR2 SYDVKM. This CDR3 has 14 residues.

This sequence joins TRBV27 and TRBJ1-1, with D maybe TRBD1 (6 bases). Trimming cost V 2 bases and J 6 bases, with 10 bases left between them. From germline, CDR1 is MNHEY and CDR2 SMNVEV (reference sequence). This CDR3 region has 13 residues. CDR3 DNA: TGTGCCAGCAGTTTAGGGAGGGGGGCTGAAGCTTTCTTT. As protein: CASSLGRGAEAFF.

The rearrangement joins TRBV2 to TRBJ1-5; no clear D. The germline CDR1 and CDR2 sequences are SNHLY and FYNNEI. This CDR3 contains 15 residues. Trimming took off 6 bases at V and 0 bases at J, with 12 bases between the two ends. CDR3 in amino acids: CASREKLDSNQPQHF. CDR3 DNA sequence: TGTGCCAGCAGGGAGAAACTTGATAGCAATCAGCCCCAGCATTTT.

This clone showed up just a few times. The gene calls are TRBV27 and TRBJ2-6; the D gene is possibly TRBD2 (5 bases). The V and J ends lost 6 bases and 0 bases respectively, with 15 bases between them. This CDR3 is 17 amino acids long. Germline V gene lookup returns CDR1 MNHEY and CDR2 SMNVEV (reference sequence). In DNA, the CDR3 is TGTGCCAGCAGAACGGGAACAGTGCCCTCTGGGGCCAACGTCCTGACTTTC. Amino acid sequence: CASRTGTVPSGANVLTF.

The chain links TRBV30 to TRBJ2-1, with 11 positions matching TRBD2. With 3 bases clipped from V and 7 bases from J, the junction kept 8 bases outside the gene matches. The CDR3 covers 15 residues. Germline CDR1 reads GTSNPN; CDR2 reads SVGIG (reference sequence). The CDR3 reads CAWRRLAGSTNEQFF. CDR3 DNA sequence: TGTGCCTGGAGGCGACTAGCGGGGAGTACAAATGAGCAGTTCTTC.

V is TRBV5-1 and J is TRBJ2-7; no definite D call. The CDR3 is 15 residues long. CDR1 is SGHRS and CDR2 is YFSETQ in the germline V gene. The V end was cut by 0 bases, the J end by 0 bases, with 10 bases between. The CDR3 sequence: CASSLAVLPSYEQYF. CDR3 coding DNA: TGCGCCAGCAGCTTGGCAGTCCTCCCCTCCTACGAGCAGTACTTC. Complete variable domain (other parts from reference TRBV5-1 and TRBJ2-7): KAGVTQTPRYLIKTRGQQVTLSCSPISGHRSVSWYQQTPGQGLQFLFEYFSETQRNKGNFPGRFSGRQFSNSRSEMNVSTLELGDSALYLCASSLAVLPSYEQYFGPGTRLTVT.

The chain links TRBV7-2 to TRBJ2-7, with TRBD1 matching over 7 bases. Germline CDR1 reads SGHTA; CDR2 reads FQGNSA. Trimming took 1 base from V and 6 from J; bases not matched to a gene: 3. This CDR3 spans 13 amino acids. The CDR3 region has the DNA TGTGCCAGCAGCTTAGGGACAGGCCGCGAGCAGTACTTC. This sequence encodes CASSLGTGREQYF.

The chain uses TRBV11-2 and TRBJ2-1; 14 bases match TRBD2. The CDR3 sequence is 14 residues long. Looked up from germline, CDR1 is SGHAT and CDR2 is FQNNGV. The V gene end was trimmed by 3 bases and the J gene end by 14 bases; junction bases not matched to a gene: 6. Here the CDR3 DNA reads TGTGCCAGCAGCTTGACTAGCGGGGGGGCCCTTGAGTTCTTC. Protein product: CASSLTSGGALEFF.

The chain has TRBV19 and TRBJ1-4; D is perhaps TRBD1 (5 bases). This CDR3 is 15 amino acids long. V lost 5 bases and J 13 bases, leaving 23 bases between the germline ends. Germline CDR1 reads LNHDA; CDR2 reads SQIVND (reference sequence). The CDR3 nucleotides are TGTGCCAGTAGTGCTCAAACGGGGGGAGGAAGGAGACTGTTTTTT. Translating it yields CASSAQTGGGRRLFF.